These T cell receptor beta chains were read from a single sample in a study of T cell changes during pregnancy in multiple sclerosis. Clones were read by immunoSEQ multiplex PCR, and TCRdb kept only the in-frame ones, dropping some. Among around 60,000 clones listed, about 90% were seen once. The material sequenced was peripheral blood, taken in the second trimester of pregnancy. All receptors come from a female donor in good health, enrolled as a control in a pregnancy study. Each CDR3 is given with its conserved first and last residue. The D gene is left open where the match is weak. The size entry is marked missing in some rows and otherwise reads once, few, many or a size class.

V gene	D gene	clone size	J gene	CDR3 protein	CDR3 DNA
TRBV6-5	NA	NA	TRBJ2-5	CASSYSGQGQTQYF	TGTGCCAGCAGTTACAGCGGCCAGGGGCAGACCCAGTACTTC
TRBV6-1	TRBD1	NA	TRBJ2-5	CASRTGGLYQETQYF	TGTGCCAGCAGGACAGGGGGCCTGTACCAAGAGACCCAGTACTTC
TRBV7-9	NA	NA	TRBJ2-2	CASSFRENTGELFF	TGTGCCAGCAGCTTCCGGGAAAACACCGGGGAGCTGTTTTTT
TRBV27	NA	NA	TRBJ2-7	CASRRLLDWRVEYEQYF	TGTGCCAGCAGGAGACTCCTCGACTGGCGGGTGGAATACGAGCAGTACTTC
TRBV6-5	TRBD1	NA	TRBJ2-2	CASRRTGKNTGELFF	TGTGCCAGCAGAAGGACAGGGAAGAACACCGGGGAGCTGTTTTTT
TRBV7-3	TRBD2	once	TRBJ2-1	CASSSRLASFNEQFF	TGTGCCAGCAGCTCACGACTAGCGAGCTTCAATGAGCAGTTCTTC
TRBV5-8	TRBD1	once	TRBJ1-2	CASSLAPGGIPLGYGYTF	TGTGCCAGCAGCTTGGCTCCAGGGGGCATCCCTTTAGGCTATGGCTACACCTTC
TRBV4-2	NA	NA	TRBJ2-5	CASSQERQGTAGETQYF	TGTGCCAGCAGCCAAGAGAGGCAGGGGACGGCCGGAGAGACCCAGTACTTC
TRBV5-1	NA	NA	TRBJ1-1	CASSLGAPDEAFF	TGCGCCAGCAGCTTGGGAGCTCCTGATGAAGCTTTCTTT
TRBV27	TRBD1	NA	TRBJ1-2	CATRAGGGYGYTF	TGTGCCACCCGGGCAGGGGGAGGCTATGGCTACACCTTC
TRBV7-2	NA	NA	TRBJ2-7	CASSLHYEQYF	TGTGCCAGCAGCTTACACTACGAGCAGTACTTC
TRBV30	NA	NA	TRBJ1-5	CAWSVGLQGYQPQHF	TGTGCCTGGAGTGTAGGCCTCCAGGGGTATCAGCCCCAGCATTTT
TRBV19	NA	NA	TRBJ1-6	CASSGFQAGPNSPLHF	TGTGCCAGTAGTGGATTCCAGGCAGGGCCTAATTCACCCCTCCACTTT
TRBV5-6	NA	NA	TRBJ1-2	CASSPPSTGAMGGYTF	TGTGCCAGCAGCCCGCCGTCGACAGGTGCCATGGGAGGCTACACCTTC
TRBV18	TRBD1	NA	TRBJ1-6	CASSPPSRGQGNSPLHF	TGTGCCAGCTCACCACCGAGTAGAGGACAGGGGAATTCACCCCTCCACTTT
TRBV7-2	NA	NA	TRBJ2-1	CASRLLASFANEQFF	TGTGCCAGCAGACTTCTAGCCTCATTTGCAAATGAGCAGTTCTTC
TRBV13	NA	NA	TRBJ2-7	CASNTGENSYEQYF	TGTGCCAGCAATACTGGAGAAAATTCCTACGAGCAGTACTTC
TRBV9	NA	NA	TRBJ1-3	CASSPGQFSGNTIYF	TGTGCCAGCAGCCCTGGACAGTTTTCTGGAAACACCATATATTTT
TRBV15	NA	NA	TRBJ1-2	CATSRDGPYGYTF	TGTGCCACCAGCAGAGATGGGCCCTATGGCTACACCTTC
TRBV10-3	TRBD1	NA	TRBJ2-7	CAISEGTGALYEQYF	TGTGCCATCAGTGAAGGGACAGGGGCCCTCTACGAGCAGTACTTC
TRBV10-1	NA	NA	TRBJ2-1	CASGGYEATPADEQFF	TGCGCCAGCGGTGGGTACGAGGCGACCCCTGCGGATGAGCAGTTCTTC
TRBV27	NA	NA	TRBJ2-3	CASSSRTTTSTDTQYF	TGTGCCAGCAGTTCCCGGACTACTACTAGCACAGATACGCAGTATTTT
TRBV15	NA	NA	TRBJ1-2	CATSRDPRTDNYGYTF	TGTGCCACCAGCAGAGATCCAAGGACAGATAACTATGGCTACACCTTC
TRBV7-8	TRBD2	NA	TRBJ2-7	CASSLEVAGGYEQYF	TGTGCCAGCAGCTTAGAGGTAGCGGGGGGCTACGAGCAGTACTTC
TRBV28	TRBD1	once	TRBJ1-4	CASRPTGGGWRSEKLFF	TGTGCCAGCAGGCCTACAGGGGGTGGGTGGAGGAGTGAAAAACTGTTTTTT
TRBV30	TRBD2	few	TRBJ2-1	CAWRLTWGLAAGGEQFF	TGTGCCTGGAGACTAACCTGGGGACTAGCGGCAGGCGGTGAGCAGTTCTTC
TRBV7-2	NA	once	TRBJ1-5	CASSFSQGNQPQHF	TGTGCCAGCAGCTTCAGCCAGGGCAATCAGCCCCAGCATTTT
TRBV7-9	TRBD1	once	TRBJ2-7	CASSFRQGPGKYF	TGTGCCAGCAGCTTTAGACAGGGGCCTGGGAAGTACTTC
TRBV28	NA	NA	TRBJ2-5	CASSFLKETQYF	TGTGCCAGCAGTTTTCTTAAAGAGACCCAGTACTTC
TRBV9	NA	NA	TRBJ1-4	CASSVGDLVGGQKLFF	TGTGCCAGCAGCGTAGGAGACTTAGTTGGGGGCCAAAAACTGTTTTTT
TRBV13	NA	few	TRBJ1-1	CASSGLPEGSGTEAFF	TGTGCCAGCAGCGGTCTCCCTGAGGGCAGCGGCACTGAAGCTTTCTTT
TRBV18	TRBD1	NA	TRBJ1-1	CASSTGQAIEAFF	TGTGCCAGCTCCACGGGACAGGCCATTGAAGCTTTCTTT
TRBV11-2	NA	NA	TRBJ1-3	CASSVPRVYGNTIYF	TGTGCCAGCAGCGTCCCCCGGGTGTATGGAAACACCATATATTTT
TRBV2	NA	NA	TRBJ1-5	CASRLGGAFQPQHF	TGTGCCAGCAGATTAGGGGGGGCGTTTCAGCCCCAGCATTTT
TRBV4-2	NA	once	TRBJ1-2	CASSQESVRANYGYTF	TGTGCCAGCAGCCAAGAGTCAGTCCGGGCTAACTATGGCTACACCTTC
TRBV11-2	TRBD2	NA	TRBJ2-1	CASSAGGGSYNEQFF	TGTGCCAGCAGCGCGGGGGGAGGCTCCTACAATGAGCAGTTCTTC
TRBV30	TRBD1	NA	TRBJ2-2	CACSISTGRTGELFF	TGTGCCTGCTCTATCTCGACAGGGCGGACCGGGGAGCTGTTTTTT
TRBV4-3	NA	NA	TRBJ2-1	CASSQYHGRGSDEQFF	TGCGCCAGCAGCCAATATCACGGGAGAGGGTCGGATGAGCAGTTCTTC
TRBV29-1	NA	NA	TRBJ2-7	CSVEQGVDYEQYF	TGCAGCGTTGAACAGGGTGTGGACTACGAGCAGTACTTC